The sequence of this TCR beta chain was determined in a study of blood T cell repertoires in COVID-19. Some clones are missing from TCRdb's copy, which holds only in-frame ones; the method was immunoSEQ multiplex PCR. The data contain fewer than 35,000 clones, over 75% of them singletons. Germline CDR1 and CDR2: MNHEY and SVGAGI. V lost 5 bases, J lost 3 bases, and 7 bases lay in between. The CDR3 loop spans 12 amino acids. The source of this sequence is a man aged 70-80 years with acute or convalescent COVID-19. The chain is built from TRBV6-5 and TRBJ1-2; tentatively, D is TRBD1 (6 bases). Sequencing used peripheral blood. The CDR3 reads CASSTGYYGYTF. In DNA, the CDR3 is TGTGCCAGCAGTACAGGGTACTATGGCTACACCTTC.